Sequencing of this T cell receptor beta chain was carried out in a study of blood T cell repertoires in COVID-19. On the study more broadly: T cells, B-cell-depleted T cells, or PBMCs provided the cDNA or gDNA that served as material.

Assay used: immunoSEQ multiplex PCR; TCRdb lists only in-frame clones, some missing. The sample shows 220,000 or so clones, just under 90% of them seen only once. Exposed participants came across a COVID-19 case within 2 weeks before study entry. CDR3 length equals 16 residues. Germline loops: CDR1 MDHEN, CDR2 SYDVKM. Trimming cost V 4 bases and J 3 bases, with 18 bases left between them. This chain joins TRBV28 and TRBJ1-2; D perhaps matches TRBD1 (5 bases). The receptor comes from a man over 45 who had been exposed to COVID-19. Input material: PBMCs or T cells enriched from blood (not recorded which). As DNA, the CDR3 is TGTGCCAGCAGTTCCCCACCCGGGGGTAAACACTATGGCTACACCTTC. It encodes CASSSPPGGKHYGYTF.